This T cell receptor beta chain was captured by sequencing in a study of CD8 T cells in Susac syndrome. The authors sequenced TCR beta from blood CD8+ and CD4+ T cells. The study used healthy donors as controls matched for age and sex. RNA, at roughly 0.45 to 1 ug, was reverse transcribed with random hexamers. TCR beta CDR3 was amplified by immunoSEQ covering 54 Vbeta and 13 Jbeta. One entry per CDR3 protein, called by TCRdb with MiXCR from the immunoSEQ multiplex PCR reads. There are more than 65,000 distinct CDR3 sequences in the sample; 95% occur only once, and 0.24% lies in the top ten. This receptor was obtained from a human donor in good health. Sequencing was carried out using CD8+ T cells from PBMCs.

Here the CDR3 DNA reads TGTGCCACCAATTGGCGGGGGGACAATGAGCAGTTCTTC. Protein sequence: CATNWRGDNEQFF. This chain connects TRBV15 to TRBJ2-1; TRBD2 matches 8 bases. Germline lookup yields CDR1 LNHNV and CDR2 YYDKDF (reference sequence). Trimming took 7 bases from V and 5 from J; bases not matched to a gene: 4. The CDR3 extends over 13 amino acids.